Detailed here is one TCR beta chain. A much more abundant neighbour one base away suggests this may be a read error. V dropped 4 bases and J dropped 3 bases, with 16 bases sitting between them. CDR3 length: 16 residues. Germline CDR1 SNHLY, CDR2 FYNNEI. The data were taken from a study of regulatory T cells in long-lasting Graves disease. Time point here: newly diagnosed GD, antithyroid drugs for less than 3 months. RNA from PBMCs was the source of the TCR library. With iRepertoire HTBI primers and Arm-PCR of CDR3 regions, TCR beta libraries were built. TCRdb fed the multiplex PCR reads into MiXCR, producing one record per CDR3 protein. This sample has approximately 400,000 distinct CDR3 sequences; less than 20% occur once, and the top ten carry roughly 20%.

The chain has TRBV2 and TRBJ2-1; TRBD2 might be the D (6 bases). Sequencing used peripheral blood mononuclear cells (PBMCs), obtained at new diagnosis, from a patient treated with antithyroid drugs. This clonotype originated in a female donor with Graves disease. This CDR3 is CASSGPSNGSYNEQFF. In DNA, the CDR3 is TGTGCCAGCAGTGGCCCCTCTAACGGGAGCTACAATGAGCAGTTCTTC. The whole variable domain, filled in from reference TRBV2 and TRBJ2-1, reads EPEVTQTPSHQVTQMGQEVILRCVPISNHLYFYWYRQILGQKVEFLVSFYNNEISEKSEIFDDQFSVERPDGSNFTLKIRSTKLEDSAMYFCASSGPSNGSYNEQFFGPGTRLTVL.